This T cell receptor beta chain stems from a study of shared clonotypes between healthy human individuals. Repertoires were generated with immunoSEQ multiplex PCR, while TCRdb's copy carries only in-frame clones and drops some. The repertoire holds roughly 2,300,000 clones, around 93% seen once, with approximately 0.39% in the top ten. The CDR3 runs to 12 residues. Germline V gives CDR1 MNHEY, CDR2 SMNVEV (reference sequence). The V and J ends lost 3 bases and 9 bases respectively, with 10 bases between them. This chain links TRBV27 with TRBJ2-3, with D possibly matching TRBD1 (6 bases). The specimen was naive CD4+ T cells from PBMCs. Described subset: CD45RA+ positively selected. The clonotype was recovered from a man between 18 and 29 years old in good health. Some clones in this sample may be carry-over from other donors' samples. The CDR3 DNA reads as TGTGCCAGCAGTTTTCCCCAGGGGACGCAGTATTTT. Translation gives CASSFPQGTQYF.